The source of this T cell receptor beta chain is a study of blood T cell repertoires in COVID-19. Turning to the study itself: Samples of COVID-19 (acute and convalescent) were obtained from the United States, Italy and Spain. PBMCs, B-cell-depleted T cells, or T cells provided the cDNA or gDNA that made up the material.

CDR1 LGHDT and CDR2 YNNKEL come from the germline V gene (reference sequence). The length of the CDR3 is 15 residues. The V gene lost 6 bases and the J gene lost 5 bases, with 19 bases spanning the gap. Data came from immunoSEQ multiplex PCR; TCRdb stores just in-frame clones and leaves some out. The sample lists about 200,000 clones, more than 70% occurring once. Participants' own reports of clinical history determined their cohort assignment. Input material: PBMCs or T cells enriched from blood (not recorded which). This TCR was sampled from a woman aged 40 to 50 with acute COVID-19. The chain is built from TRBV3-1 (or the pseudogene TRBV3-2) and TRBJ2-5; TRBD2 might be the D (6 bases). The CDR3 DNA reads TGTGCCAGCAGGCCAACCTCCACTAGCAGGGAGACCCAGTACTTC. It encodes CASRPTSTSRETQYF.